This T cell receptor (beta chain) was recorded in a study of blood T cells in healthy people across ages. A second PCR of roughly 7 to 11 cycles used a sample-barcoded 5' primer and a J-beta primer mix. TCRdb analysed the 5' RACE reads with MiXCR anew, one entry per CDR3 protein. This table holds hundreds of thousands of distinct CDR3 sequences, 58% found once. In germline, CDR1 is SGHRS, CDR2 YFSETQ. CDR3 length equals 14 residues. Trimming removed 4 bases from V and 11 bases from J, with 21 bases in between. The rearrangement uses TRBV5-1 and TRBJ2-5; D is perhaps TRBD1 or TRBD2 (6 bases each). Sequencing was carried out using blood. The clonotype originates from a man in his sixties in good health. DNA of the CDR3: TGCGCCAGCAGCCACCGGGACACGGGCGGGGAGCAGTACTTC. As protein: CASSHRDTGGEQYF.